Described below is a single TCR beta chain sequence and its context. With 6 bases clipped from V and 5 bases from J, the junction kept 3 bases outside the gene matches. There are 13 residues in the CDR3. Germline V CDR1 and CDR2: MNHEY, SVGAGI. This entry is derived from a study of T cell changes during pregnancy in multiple sclerosis. Here immunoSEQ multiplex PCR was the method, and the copy in TCRdb shows in-frame clones only, minus some. Of tens of thousands of clones in the sample, nearly 90% were seen once. The sample in question was CD4+ T cells from peripheral blood mononuclear cells, obtained in the second trimester of pregnancy. This chain links TRBV6-5 with TRBJ2-3; TRBD1 aligns across 9 bases. The TCR originated in a female donor with multiple sclerosis, enrolled in a pregnancy study. CDR3 amino acids: CASSKDRGDTQYF. The CDR3 nucleotides read TGTGCCAGCAGCAAGGACAGGGGAGATACGCAGTATTTT.